What follows are 24 T cell receptor beta chains derived from one specimen sequenced in a study of Tregs in tolerant kidney transplant recipients. TCRdb keeps only in-frame clones here, not all; method: immunoSEQ multiplex PCR. The sample gives fewer than 20,000 clones, roughly four fifths of which show up once; 2% to 3% is in the top ten. Material for sequencing was Tregs from blood. The receptors derive from a human donor in good health.

This clone was seen a handful of times. The V gene is TRBV4-3, the J gene TRBJ2-3; 12 nucleotides line up with TRBD2. Germline CDR1 LGHNA, CDR2 YSLEER. Trimming at V came to 1 base and at J to 6 bases, leaving 14 bases not matched to a gene. The CDR3 runs 19 residues. CDR3 nucleotides: TGCGCCAGCAGCCAAGGGGGAGGGACTAGCGGGCCTCGCAGGGATACGCAGTATTTT. Protein: CASSQGGGTSGPRRDTQYF.

The CDR3 here is CASSSSLGGTQYF. The CDR3 DNA sequence: TGTGCCAGCAGCTCCTCCCTGGGCGGGACCCAGTACTTC. This chain joins TRBV7-9 and TRBJ2-5; no reliable D call. Trimming pared 4 bases from V and 7 bases from J, leaving 13 bases between. The CDR3 extends over 13 amino acids. CDR1 and CDR2 from the germline V gene are SEHNR and FQNEAQ (reference sequence).

V is TRBV5-1 and J is TRBJ1-2; maybe TRBD1 (6 bases). CDR3 length equals 14 residues. In germline, CDR1 is SGHRS, CDR2 YFSETQ. The germline V and J ends were trimmed by 4 bases and 0 bases, with 10 bases remaining between them. The CDR3 reads CASSPDRSNYGYTF. Written as DNA, the CDR3 is TGCGCCAGCAGCCCAGACAGGTCTAACTATGGCTACACCTTC.

The rearrangement links TRBV5-4 to TRBJ1-3; D perhaps matches TRBD1 (6 bases). Between the trimmed V and J ends, which lost 4 bases and 4 bases, there was a span of 18 bases. Germline lookup yields CDR1 SGHNT and CDR2 YYREEE (reference sequence). This CDR3 contains 16 residues. The DNA of the CDR3 is TGTGCCAGCAGCCCCTACCTAACAGGGCCGGGAAACACCATATATTTT. Translation gives CASSPYLTGPGNTIYF.

The rearrangement joins TRBV9 to TRBJ2-1; TRBD1 might be the D (7 bases). Per the germline V gene, CDR1 is SGDLS and CDR2 is YYNGEE. This CDR3 spans 14 amino acids. Trimming removed 1 base from V and 4 bases from J, with 9 bases in between. The CDR3 protein is CASSVQGGYNEQFF. Written as DNA, the CDR3 is TGTGCCAGCAGCGTACAGGGGGGTTACAATGAGCAGTTCTTC. Supplemented by reference TRBV9 and TRBJ2-1, the full variable domain reads DSGVTQTPKHLITATGQRVTLRCSPRSGDLSVYWYQQSLDQGLQFLIQYYNGEERAKGNILERFSAQQFPDLHSELNLSSLELGDSALYFCASSVQGGYNEQFFGPGTRLTVL.

The chain uses TRBV11-1 and TRBJ2-5; 12 nucleotides align to TRBD2. CDR3 length: 14 residues. V gave up 7 bases and J gave up 10 bases; unmatched junction bases: 10. Germline V CDR1 and CDR2: SGHAT, FQDESV (reference sequence). The CDR3 spells CASTRLAGEGVQYF. Written as DNA, the CDR3 is TGTGCCAGCACCCGACTAGCGGGAGAGGGGGTCCAGTACTTC. Together with reference TRBV11-1 and TRBJ2-5, the CDR3 gives the full variable domain: EAEVAQSPRYKITEKSQAVAFWCDPISGHATLYWYRQILGQGPELLVQFQDESVVDDSQLPKDRFSAERLKGVDSTLKIQPAELGDSAMYLCASTRLAGEGVQYFGPGTRLLVL.

The chain carries TRBV6-5 and TRBJ1-3; 10 nucleotides line up with TRBD1. Germline values: CDR1 MNHEY, CDR2 SVGAGI. This CDR3 has 15 residues. V gave up 6 bases and J gave up 6 bases; unmatched junction bases: 8. In DNA form, the CDR3 reads TGTGCCAGCAGCGCGACCGGGACAGGGGAAAACACCATATATTTT. Protein: CASSATGTGENTIYF.

This chain joins TRBV5-4 and TRBJ1-4, with D possibly being TRBD1 (5 bases). V shed 0 bases and J shed 7 bases, with 13 bases lying between them. This CDR3 is built from 15 residues. CDR1 is SGHNT, CDR2 YYREEE, per germline (reference sequence). Written as DNA, the CDR3 is TGTGCCAGCAGCTTGGATCGGATGGGGGGTGAAAAACTGTTTTTT. It translates to CASSLDRMGGEKLFF. Full variable domain (missing parts from reference TRBV5-4 and TRBJ1-4): ETGVTQSPTHLIKTRGQQVTLRCSSQSGHNTVSWYQQALGQGPQFIFQYYREEENGRGNFPPRFSGLQFPNYSSELNVNALELDDSALYLCASSLDRMGGEKLFFGSGTQLSVL.

The chain joins TRBV28 to TRBJ2-5; no definite D call. CDR1 and CDR2 (germline): MDHEN, SYDVKM. The CDR3 length is 12 residues. V was shortened by 4 bases and J by 4 bases, with 7 bases between the two germline ends. CDR3 nucleotide sequence: TGTGCCAGCAGTTCCCCTGTAGAGACCCAGTACTTC. It encodes CASSSPVETQYF.

This clone has a handful of counts. CDR3 in DNA: TGCGCCAGCAGCTTGGGACAGGTGCCGTGGTCACCCCTCCACTTT. As protein: CASSLGQVPWSPLHF. J is TRBJ1-6 and V is TRBV5-1; D might be TRBD1 (6 bases). In germline, CDR1 is SGHRS, CDR2 YFSETQ. V lost 0 bases and J 10 bases, leaving 14 bases between the germline ends. CDR3 length: 15 residues.

As for this clone: The identical CDR3 is also encoded by other nucleotide sequences in the sample. This CDR3 reads CASSIEQGAGDTQYF. Written as DNA, the CDR3 is TGCGCCAGCAGCATAGAACAGGGGGCGGGAGATACGCAGTATTTT. The chain carries TRBV5-1 and TRBJ2-3, with TRBD1 identical over 9 bases. CDR1 is SGHRS and CDR2 is YFSETQ in the germline V gene. V dropped 4 bases and J dropped 5; count of bases not matched to a gene: 8. The CDR3 consists of 15 residues. The variable domain in full, with the rest retrieved from reference TRBV5-1 and TRBJ2-3, is KAGVTQTPRYLIKTRGQQVTLSCSPISGHRSVSWYQQTPGQGLQFLFEYFSETQRNKGNFPGRFSGRQFSNSRSEMNVSTLELGDSALYLCASSIEQGAGDTQYFGPGTRLTVL.

CDR3 protein: CASSRAVDSNQPQHF. The CDR3 DNA reads TGTGCCAGTAGTAGGGCAGTCGATAGCAATCAGCCCCAGCATTTT. V usage is TRBV19 and J usage is TRBJ1-5; D gene uncertain. In germline, CDR1 is LNHDA, CDR2 SQIVND (reference sequence). The CDR3 covers 15 residues. Trimming took 4 bases from V and 0 from J, leaving 10 bases between them.

The chain is built from TRBV30 and TRBJ1-1; 7 bases map to TRBD1. The germline CDR1 and CDR2 sequences are GTSNPN and SVGIG (reference sequence). CDR3 length: 15 amino acids. After removal of 2 bases from V and 0 bases from J, the junction contained 6 bases not matched to a gene. The chain's CDR3 is CAWSRPGQMNTEAFF. DNA for the CDR3: TGTGCCTGGAGTCGACCGGGACAGATGAACACTGAAGCTTTCTTT.

The V gene is TRBV5-1, the J gene TRBJ2-7, with a tentative D call TRBD2 (5 bases). The CDR3 length is 14 residues. The germline V gene encodes CDR1 SGHRS and CDR2 YFSETQ. Trimming took 0 bases from V and 7 from J, leaving 14 bases between them. The CDR3: CASSLEIRGGEQYF. The CDR3 DNA follows: TGCGCCAGCAGCTTGGAGATACGGGGTGGAGAGCAGTACTTC.

This rearrangement joins TRBV7-2 to TRBJ1-1, with D uncertain. The V end was cut by 4 bases, the J end by 3 bases, with 9 bases between. The CDR3 consists of 13 residues. Germline V gene data show CDR1 as SGHTA and CDR2 as FQGNSA. CDR3 bases: TGTGCCAGCAGCTCGGGATGGGACACTGAAGCTTTCTTT. Protein: CASSSGWDTEAFF.

The V call is TRBV7-6, the J call TRBJ2-7; unclear D gene. V lost 4 bases and J 4 bases, leaving 11 bases between the germline ends. The CDR3 is made up of 13 amino acids. Looked up from germline, CDR1 is SGHVS and CDR2 is FNYEAQ. CDR3 nucleotides: TGTGCCAGCAGCTCCAGAGACTGGTACGAGCAGTACTTC. Residues: CASSSRDWYEQYF. The full variable domain, rest sourced from reference TRBV7-6 and TRBJ2-7, is GAGVSQSPRYKVTKRGQDVALRCDPISGHVSLYWYRQALGQGPEFLTYFNYEAQQDKSGLPNDRFSAERPEGSISTLTIQRTEQRDSAMYRCASSSRDWYEQYFGPGTRLTVT.

The J gene is TRBJ2-5, the V gene TRBV11-1, with 9 bases lining up with TRBD2. This CDR3 has 16 amino acids. Losses at the gene ends were 1 base for V and 5 bases for J; bases not matched to a gene: 8. Germline loops: CDR1 SGHAT, CDR2 FQDESV (reference sequence). The CDR3 region has the DNA TGTGCCAGCAGCTTAGGTTCCGGGACTAGCAGCGAGACCCAGTACTTC. Protein sequence: CASSLGSGTSSETQYF.

The V call is TRBV6-1, the J call TRBJ1-1; a possible D gene is TRBD1 (6 bases). V was shortened by 6 bases and J by 1 base, with 6 bases between the two germline ends. The germline gives CDR1 MNHNS, CDR2 SASEGT. The CDR3 is made up of 12 amino acids. The CDR3 loop is CASRDRNTEAFF. CDR3 nucleotides: TGTGCCAGCAGGGACAGGAACACTGAAGCTTTCTTT.

V usage is TRBV7-3 and J usage is TRBJ2-3, with 11 bases fitting TRBD2. Germline CDR1 and CDR2: SGHTA and FQGTGA. With 6 bases clipped from V and 3 bases from J, the junction kept 8 bases outside the gene matches. The CDR3 totals 16 residues. CDR3 sequence reads: CASSPAVAGGTDTQYF. CDR3 in DNA: TGTGCCAGCAGTCCGGCCGTAGCGGGGGGGACAGATACGCAGTATTTT.

The chain has TRBV5-4 and TRBJ2-3; 8 nucleotides align to TRBD2. V was pared by 1 base and J by 6 bases, with 4 bases of the junction left unmatched. Looked up from germline, CDR1 is SGHNT and CDR2 is YYREEE (reference sequence). The CDR3 is 14 residues long. The CDR3 bases are TGTGCCAGCAGCTTGATAGCGGGGAGGGATACGCAGTATTTT. It translates to CASSLIAGRDTQYF.

The V call is TRBV7-2, the J call TRBJ2-3, with 12 bases that match TRBD2. Trimming cost V 0 bases and J 5 bases; bases outside gene matches: 0. The CDR3 is 15 residues long. Looked up from germline, CDR1 is SGHTA and CDR2 is FQGNSA. CDR3 protein: CASSLAGLAGDTQYF. CDR3 in DNA: TGTGCCAGCAGCTTAGCGGGACTAGCGGGAGATACGCAGTATTTT.

V gene TRBV5-4 combines with J gene TRBJ2-2, with 8 bases lining up with TRBD1. Germline V gene lookup returns CDR1 SGHNT and CDR2 YYREEE (reference sequence). The CDR3 consists of 13 residues. The J segment lost 4 bases and the V segment lost 7 bases, leaving 3 bases of the junction unmatched. CDR3 coding DNA: TGTGCCAGCGGCAGGGGGCCCACCGGGGAGCTGTTTTTT. Translation: CASGRGPTGELFF.

The CDR3 region is CASSGDPRGPPSGEQYF. For the CDR3, the DNA is TGTGCCAGCAGTGGGGACCCCCGCGGGCCCCCTTCTGGGGAGCAGTACTTC. The V call is TRBV6-1, the J call TRBJ2-7; D could derive from TRBD1 or TRBD2 (5 bases each). There are 17 residues in the CDR3. Trimming removed 4 bases from V and 7 bases from J, with 26 bases in between. Germline CDR1 reads MNHNS; CDR2 reads SASEGT.

The chain employs TRBV7-8 and TRBJ2-5; D remains unclear. This CDR3 has 13 amino acids. Germline-derived CDR1 and CDR2 are SGHVS and FQNEAQ. The V end lost 2 bases, the J end lost 2 bases, and 6 bases lay between the germline ends. In DNA, the CDR3 is TGTGCCAGCAGCTTAATGGGGCAAGAGACCCAGTACTTC. This sequence encodes CASSLMGQETQYF.